These 22 T cell receptor beta chains were sequenced from one sample in a study of cytomegalovirus exposure and HLA in healthy donors. In the PCR, 60 Vbeta and 13 Jbeta primers were used. Measured with immunoSEQ multiplex PCR; TCRdb has only the in-frame clones, and not every one. The sample has around 130,000 clones, over 65% seen once. Sequencing used PBMCs. The receptors here all came from a woman aged 30 to 39 in good health and CMV-seronegative.

This clone showed up many times. V and J are TRBV28 and TRBJ2-7, with TRBD2 identical over 7 bases. This CDR3 contains 15 residues. J was trimmed by 4 bases and V by 3 bases; bases with no gene match: 9. The germline gives CDR1 MDHEN, CDR2 SYDVKM. In DNA form, the CDR3 reads TGTGCCAGCAGTTTTGGCGGGAGCAGGGTTTACGAGCAGTACTTC. It is translated as CASSFGGSRVYEQYF.

The chain carries TRBV9 and TRBJ2-3; TRBD2 matches 8 bases. J lost 8 bases, V lost 0 bases, and 11 bases had no gene match. Germline values: CDR1 SGDLS, CDR2 YYNGEE. The CDR3 consists of 16 residues. In DNA, the CDR3 is TGTGCCAGCAGCGTAGTCCGGGACGGGGGGGCCGGTACGCAGTATTTT. Protein: CASSVVRDGGAGTQYF.

This clone was recorded only once. This chain uses TRBV6-1 with TRBJ2-7, with 7 bases lining up with TRBD2. V shed 5 bases, J shed 0 bases, and the junction held 7 bases outside the gene matches. The CDR3 runs 15 residues. The V gene's germline CDR1 is MNHNS and CDR2 SASEGT. CDR3 coding DNA: TGTGCCAGCAGTAAAAGCGGGACGGGCTCCTACGAGCAGTACGTC. Translated, it gives CASSKSGTGSYEQYV.

CDR3 residues: CASSLMTGTPNTEAFF. The DNA of the CDR3 is TGTGCCAGCAGCCTCATGACAGGGACCCCGAACACTGAAGCTTTCTTT. The chain recombines TRBV5-6 with TRBJ1-1; 7 nucleotides align to TRBD1. V lost 4 bases and J lost 1; bases outside the gene matches: 10. CDR3 size: 16 residues. Germline V gives CDR1 SGHDT, CDR2 YYEEEE. Based on the CDR3 plus reference TRBV5-6 and TRBJ1-1, the full variable domain is DAGVTQSPTHLIKTRGQQVTLRCSPKSGHDTVSWYQQALGQGPQFIFQYYEEEERQRGNFPDRFSGHQFPNYSSELNVNALLLGDSALYLCASSLMTGTPNTEAFFGQGTRLTVV.

This clone was seen a single time. The chain employs TRBV19 and TRBJ2-7, with TRBD1 matching over 7 bases. The germline V gene has CDR1 LNHDA and CDR2 SQIVND (reference sequence). The ends lost 8 bases at V and 1 base at J; junction bases unmatched: 11. The CDR3 extends over 15 amino acids. CDR3 sequence reads: CASSRPGQSSYEQYF. The CDR3 bases are TGTGCCAGTTCCCGACCGGGACAGAGTTCCTACGAGCAGTACTTC. Full variable domain (rest looked up from reference TRBV19 and TRBJ2-7): DGGITQSPKYLFRKEGQNVTLSCEQNLNHDAMYWYRQDPGQGLRLIYYSQIVNDFQKGDIAEGYSVSREKKESFPLTVTSAQKNPTAFYLCASSRPGQSSYEQYFGPGTRLTVT.

This clone occurred once. A read error may explain this, as a much larger clone is one base away. The V call is TRBV7-3, the J call TRBJ2-2, with a weak D call TRBD1 (6 bases). This CDR3 has 14 amino acids. Germline CDR1 SGHTA, CDR2 FQGTGA. Trimming pared 3 bases from V and 1 base from J, leaving 6 bases between. The CDR3, as DNA: TGTGCCAGCAGCTTGGGACAGAACACCGGGGAGCTGTTTTTT. Translating it yields CASSLGQNTGELFF.

The V and J genes are TRBV5-4 and TRBJ1-1; TRBD1 matches at 8 bases. The length of the CDR3 is 14 residues. Germline CDR1 and CDR2: SGHNT and YYREEE (reference sequence). The ends lost 0 bases at V and 6 bases at J; junction bases unmatched: 4. DNA for the CDR3: TGTGCCAGCAGCTTGGATCAGGGGGCCGCTGAAGCTTTCTTT. The encoded protein is CASSLDQGAAEAFF.

The rearrangement joins TRBV2 to TRBJ2-7; D perhaps matches TRBD1 (6 bases). V shed 6 bases and J shed 6 bases, with 18 bases lying between them. CDR3 length equals 14 residues. CDR1 is SNHLY, CDR2 FYNNEI, per germline. The CDR3 DNA is TGTGCCAGCAGCAGAGGGGGTCCTTTTGGCGAGCAGTACTTC. Protein product: CASSRGGPFGEQYF.

V and J are TRBV19 and TRBJ1-4; TRBD1 aligns across 7 bases. This CDR3 spans 16 amino acids. With V trimmed by 1 base and J by 2 bases, 4 bases remained unmatched. CDR1 LNHDA and CDR2 SQIVND come from the germline V gene (reference sequence). In DNA, the CDR3 is TGTGCCAGTAGTATAGCCGGGACAGTGACTAATGAAAAACTGTTTTTT. Translated: CASSIAGTVTNEKLFF.

The chain uses TRBV6-5 and TRBJ2-6; unclear D gene. V was shortened by 6 bases and J by 1 base, with 10 bases between the two germline ends. Germline V gene data show CDR1 as MNHEY and CDR2 as SVGAGI. This CDR3 spans 15 amino acids. CDR3 sequence reads: CASRLHSSGANVLTF. The CDR3 DNA is TGTGCCAGCAGGCTCCACAGTTCTGGGGCCAACGTCCTGACTTTC.

The chain employs TRBV6-1 and TRBJ1-2, with D tentatively TRBD1 (6 bases). This CDR3 is 15 amino acids long. The V and J ends lost 6 bases and 7 bases respectively, with 21 bases between them. The germline V gene encodes CDR1 MNHNS and CDR2 SASEGT. CDR3 protein: CASRSALQGTAGYTF. As DNA, the CDR3 is TGTGCCAGCAGGTCGGCTTTACAGGGAACCGCTGGCTACACCTTC.

This chain uses TRBV7-2 with TRBJ2-1, with D maybe TRBD2 (6 bases). Germline V gene sequence: CDR1 SGHTA, CDR2 FQGNSA. Between the trimmed V and J ends, which lost 4 bases and 9 bases, there was a span of 16 bases. The CDR3 has 14 amino acids. The chain's CDR3 is CASSSDPRDTEQFF. CDR3 nucleotides: TGTGCCAGCAGCTCGGACCCGCGGGATACTGAGCAGTTCTTC.

This chain joins TRBV25-1 and TRBJ2-5; no clear D gene. V lost 7 bases, J lost 1 base, and 16 bases lay in between. The CDR3 has 15 amino acids. The germline CDR1 and CDR2 sequences are MGHDK and SYGVNS. Here the CDR3 reads CASTSGSGAQETQYF. The DNA of the CDR3 is TGTGCCAGCACCTCTGGGTCAGGCGCCCAAGAGACCCAGTACTTC.

The gene calls are TRBV5-1 and TRBJ2-2; TRBD2 might be the D (6 bases). V lost 5 bases and J lost 3, with 14 bases in between. The length of the CDR3 is 15 residues. Germline assignment: CDR1 SGHRS and CDR2 YFSETQ. In nucleotides, the CDR3 is TGCGCCAGCAGGATGACTAGTACGTACACCGGGGAGCTGTTTTTT. This translates into CASRMTSTYTGELFF.

This clone is a singleton in its sample. A read error may produce the germline difference seen at one junction end. The chain has TRBV7-9 and TRBJ2-5, with D maybe TRBD2 (5 bases). The CDR3 loop spans 15 amino acids. Germline loops: CDR1 SEHNR, CDR2 FQNEAQ (reference sequence). The CDR3 sequence: CASSLARAVGETQYF. The CDR3 bases are TGTGCTAGCAGCTTAGCGAGGGCTGTCGGGGAGACCCAGTACTTC.

This clone appeared a few times. The chain combines TRBV10-3 with TRBJ2-1; 10 positions agree with TRBD2. Per germline, CDR1 ENHRY and CDR2 SYGVKD. This CDR3 has 16 amino acids. Trimming removed 4 bases from V and 5 bases from J; junction bases left unmatched: 8. The CDR3 is CAISVERGGPNNEQFF. The CDR3 coding sequence is TGTGCCATCAGTGTAGAGCGGGGGGGCCCGAACAATGAGCAGTTCTTC.

This clone was seen just once. V usage is TRBV7-3 and J usage is TRBJ2-6; 7 nucleotides align to TRBD1. This CDR3 is built from 15 residues. Losses at the gene ends were 5 bases for V and 2 bases for J; bases not matched to a gene: 3. Germline CDR1 reads SGHTA; CDR2 reads FQGTGA. CDR3 residues: CASSPQGAGANVLTF. CDR3 bases: TGTGCCAGCAGCCCCCAGGGGGCTGGGGCCAACGTCCTGACTTTC.

The chain employs TRBV30 and TRBJ1-1; weak D call: TRBD1 (6 bases). The CDR3 contains 15 residues. CDR1 and CDR2 (germline): GTSNPN, SVGIG (reference sequence). The V end lost 2 bases, the J end lost 4 bases, and 17 bases lay between the germline ends. The CDR3 spells CAWSTQGGGSTEAFF. Written as DNA, the CDR3 is TGTGCCTGGAGTACACAGGGCGGCGGGAGCACTGAAGCTTTCTTT.

The chain couples TRBV5-1 to TRBJ2-5, with TRBD1 identical over 8 bases. The CDR3 length is 14 residues. The trim removed 4 bases at V and 5 bases at J, leaving 7 bases unmatched. Germline V gene sequence: CDR1 SGHRS, CDR2 YFSETQ. This CDR3 is CASSPGQGGETQYF. The DNA of the CDR3 is TGCGCCAGCAGCCCTGGACAGGGAGGTGAGACCCAGTACTTC.

V usage is TRBV6-1 and J usage is TRBJ1-1; a weak D match, TRBD1 (5 bases). Looked up from germline, CDR1 is MNHNS and CDR2 is SASEGT. The CDR3 has 14 amino acids. Trimming removed 3 bases from V and 4 bases from J, with 12 bases in between. The CDR3 DNA sequence: TGTGCCAGCAGTGACCAGGGATGGGGCACTGAAGCTTTCTTT. Protein product: CASSDQGWGTEAFF.

J is TRBJ2-7 and V is TRBV5-1; a weak D match, TRBD1 (5 bases). Per germline, CDR1 SGHRS and CDR2 YFSETQ. V lost 0 bases and J lost 2, with 9 bases in between. The CDR3 length is 14 residues. The CDR3 sequence is CASSLGQGPYEQYV. The DNA for the CDR3 is TGCGCCAGCAGCTTGGGGCAGGGCCCCTACGAGCAGTACGTC.

The chain is built from TRBV4-1 and TRBJ2-7, with TRBD2 matching over 14 bases. Germline V CDR1 and CDR2: MGHRA, YSYEKL. The CDR3 is made up of 21 amino acids. Trimming cost V 1 base and J 1 base; bases outside gene matches: 15. The CDR3 region has the DNA TGCGCCAGCAGCCAAGGCCTTGCCGCCCAGGGACTAGCGGGAGTTTCCTACGAGCAGTACTTC. It specifies CASSQGLAAQGLAGVSYEQYF.